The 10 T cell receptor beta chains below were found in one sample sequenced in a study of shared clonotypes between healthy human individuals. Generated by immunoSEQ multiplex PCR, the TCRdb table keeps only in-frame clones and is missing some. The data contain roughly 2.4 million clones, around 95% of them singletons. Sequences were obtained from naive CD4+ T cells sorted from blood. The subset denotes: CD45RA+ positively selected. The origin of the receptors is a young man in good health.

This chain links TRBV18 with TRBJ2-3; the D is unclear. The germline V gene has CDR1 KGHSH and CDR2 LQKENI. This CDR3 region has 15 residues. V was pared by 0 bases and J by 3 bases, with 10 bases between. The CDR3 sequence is CASSPPTSPTDTQYF. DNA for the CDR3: TGTGCCAGCTCACCACCGACCAGCCCGACAGATACGCAGTATTTT.

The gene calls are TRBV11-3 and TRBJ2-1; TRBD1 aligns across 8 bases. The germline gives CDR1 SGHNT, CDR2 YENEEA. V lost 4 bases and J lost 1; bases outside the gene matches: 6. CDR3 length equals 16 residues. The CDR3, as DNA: TGTGCCAGCAGCTCCTCCGGGACAGGATCCTACAATGAGCAGTTCTTC. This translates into CASSSSGTGSYNEQFF.

Here the CDR3 DNA reads TGTGCCAGCAGTCAGAGGGAGTTCTATAATTCACCCCTCCACTTT. Its translation: CASSQREFYNSPLHF. This chain connects TRBV6-5 to TRBJ1-6, with D hard to call. Per the germline V gene, CDR1 is MNHEY and CDR2 is SVGAGI. The CDR3 is made up of 15 amino acids. The V end was cut by 5 bases, the J end by 3 bases, with 11 bases between.

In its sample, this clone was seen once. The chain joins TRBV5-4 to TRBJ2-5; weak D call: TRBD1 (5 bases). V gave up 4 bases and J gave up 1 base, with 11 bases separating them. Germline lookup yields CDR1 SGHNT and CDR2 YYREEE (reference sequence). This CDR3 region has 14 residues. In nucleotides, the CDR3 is TGTGCCAGCAGCGGGGCGGCTCTCCAAGAGACCCAGTACTTC. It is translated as CASSGAALQETQYF.

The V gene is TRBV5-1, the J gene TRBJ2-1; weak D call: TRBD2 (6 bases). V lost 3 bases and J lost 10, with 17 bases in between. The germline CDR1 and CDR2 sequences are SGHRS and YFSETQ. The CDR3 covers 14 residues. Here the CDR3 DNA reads TGCGCCAGCAGCTGGACGACCCCCGGGGGAGAGCAGTTCTTC. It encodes CASSWTTPGGEQFF.

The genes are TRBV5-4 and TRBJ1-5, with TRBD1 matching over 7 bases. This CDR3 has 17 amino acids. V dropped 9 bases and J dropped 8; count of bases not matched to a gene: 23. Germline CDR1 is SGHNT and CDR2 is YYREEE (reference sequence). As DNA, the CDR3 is TGTGCCACCCCAATAAGGAGGGGGCCCCCTAAAGAGGAGCCCCAGCATTTT. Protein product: CATPIRRGPPKEEPQHF.

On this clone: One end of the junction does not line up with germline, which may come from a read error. The CDR3 sequence is CASSLVGEDRSF. The CDR3 DNA follows: TGTGCCAGCAGCTTGGTGGGGGAGGACAGGTCTTTT. This chain uses TRBV5-6 with TRBJ1-5; 7 nucleotides line up with TRBD1. Germline CDR1 SGHDT, CDR2 YYEEEE. The CDR3 extends over 12 amino acids.

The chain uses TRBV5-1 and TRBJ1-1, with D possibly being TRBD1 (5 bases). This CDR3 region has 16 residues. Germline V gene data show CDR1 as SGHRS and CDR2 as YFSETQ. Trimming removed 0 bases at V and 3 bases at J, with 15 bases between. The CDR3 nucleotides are TGCGCCAGCAGCTTGGAAGGGGCGGATCGGGACACTGAAGCTTTCTTT. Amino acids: CASSLEGADRDTEAFF.

DNA for the CDR3: TGTGCCAGCAGAGGGGGCCGGGGGGCCAACGTCCTGACTTTC. Residues: CASRGGRGANVLTF. The V and J genes are TRBV6-5 and TRBJ2-6; TRBD1 aligns across 7 bases. The germline CDR1 and CDR2 sequences are MNHEY and SVGAGI. This CDR3 has 14 amino acids. Losses at the gene ends were 6 bases for V and 4 bases for J; bases not matched to a gene: 3.

CDR3 nucleotide sequence: TGCGCCAGCAGCTTGGATGCTAGCGGGAGCTCTGGGGAGCTGTTTTTT. Its protein is CASSLDASGSSGELFF. The rearrangement links TRBV5-1 to TRBJ2-2; 10 bases are shared with TRBD2. Trimming removed 0 bases from V and 8 bases from J; junction bases left unmatched: 7. Germline V gene lookup returns CDR1 SGHRS and CDR2 YFSETQ. This CDR3 is 16 amino acids long.